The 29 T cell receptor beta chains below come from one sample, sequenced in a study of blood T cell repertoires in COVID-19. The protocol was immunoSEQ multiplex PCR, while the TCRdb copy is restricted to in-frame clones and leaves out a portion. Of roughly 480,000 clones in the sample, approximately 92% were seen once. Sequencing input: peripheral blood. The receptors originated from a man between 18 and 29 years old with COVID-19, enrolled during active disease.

The CDR3 coding sequence is TGTGCCAGTAGTATAGGTTGGGGCGGGAGTAAGGATGAGCAGTTCTTC. Protein: CASSIGWGGSKDEQFF. This sequence joins TRBV19 and TRBJ2-1, with 7 nucleotides matching TRBD2. The CDR3 contains 16 residues. CDR1 and CDR2 from the germline V gene are LNHDA and SQIVND (reference sequence). Unmatched junction bases numbered 11, after V lost 1 base and J lost 8 bases. Full variable domain (missing parts from reference TRBV19 and TRBJ2-1): DGGITQSPKYLFRKEGQNVTLSCEQNLNHDAMYWYRQDPGQGLRLIYYSQIVNDFQKGDIAEGYSVSREKKESFPLTVTSAQKNPTAFYLCASSIGWGGSKDEQFFGPGTRLTVL.

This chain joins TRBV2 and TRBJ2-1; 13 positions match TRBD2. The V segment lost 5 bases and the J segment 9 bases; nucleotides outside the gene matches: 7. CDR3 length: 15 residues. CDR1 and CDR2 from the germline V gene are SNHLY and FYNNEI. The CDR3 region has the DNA TGTGCCAGCAGTCATCGGACTAGCGGGAGCAGTGAGCAGTTCTTC. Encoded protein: CASSHRTSGSSEQFF. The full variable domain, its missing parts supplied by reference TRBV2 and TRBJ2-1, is EPEVTQTPSHQVTQMGQEVILRCVPISNHLYFYWYRQILGQKVEFLVSFYNNEISEKSEIFDDQFSVERPDGSNFTLKIRSTKLEDSAMYFCASSHRTSGSSEQFFGPGTRLTVL.

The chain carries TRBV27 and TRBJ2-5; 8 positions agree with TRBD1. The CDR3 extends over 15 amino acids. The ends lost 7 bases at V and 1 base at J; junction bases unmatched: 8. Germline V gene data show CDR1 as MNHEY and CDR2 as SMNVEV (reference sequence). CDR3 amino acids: CASKTGGLVQETQYF. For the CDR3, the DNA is TGTGCCAGCAAAACAGGGGGGCTCGTCCAAGAGACCCAGTACTTC.

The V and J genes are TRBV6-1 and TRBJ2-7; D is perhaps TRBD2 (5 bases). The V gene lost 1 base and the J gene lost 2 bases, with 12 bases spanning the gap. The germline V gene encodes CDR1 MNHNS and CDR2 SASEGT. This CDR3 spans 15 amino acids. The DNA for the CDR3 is TGTGCCAGCAGTGAAGTGGTGGGAGTTCCCTACGAGCAGTACTTC. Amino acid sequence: CASSEVVGVPYEQYF.

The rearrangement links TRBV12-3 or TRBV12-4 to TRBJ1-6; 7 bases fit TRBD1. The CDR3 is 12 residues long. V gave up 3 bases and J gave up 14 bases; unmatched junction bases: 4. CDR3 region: CASSFYRGALHF. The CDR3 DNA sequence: TGTGCCAGCAGTTTTTACAGGGGCGCCCTCCACTTT.

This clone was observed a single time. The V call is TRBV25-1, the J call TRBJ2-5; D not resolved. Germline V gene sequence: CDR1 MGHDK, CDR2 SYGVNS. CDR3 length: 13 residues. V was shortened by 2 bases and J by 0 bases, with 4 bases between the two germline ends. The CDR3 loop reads CASSELDQETQYF. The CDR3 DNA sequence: TGTGCCAGCAGTGAACTTGACCAAGAGACCCAGTACTTC.

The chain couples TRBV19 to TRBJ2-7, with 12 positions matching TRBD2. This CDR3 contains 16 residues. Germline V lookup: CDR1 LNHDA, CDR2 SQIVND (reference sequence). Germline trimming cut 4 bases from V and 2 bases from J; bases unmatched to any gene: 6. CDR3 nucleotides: TGTGCCAGTAGTACCGAATCTAGCGGGAGGGCCTACGAGCAGTACTTC. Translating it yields CASSTESSGRAYEQYF. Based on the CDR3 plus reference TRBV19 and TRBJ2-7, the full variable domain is DGGITQSPKYLFRKEGQNVTLSCEQNLNHDAMYWYRQDPGQGLRLIYYSQIVNDFQKGDIAEGYSVSREKKESFPLTVTSAQKNPTAFYLCASSTESSGRAYEQYFGPGTRLTVT.

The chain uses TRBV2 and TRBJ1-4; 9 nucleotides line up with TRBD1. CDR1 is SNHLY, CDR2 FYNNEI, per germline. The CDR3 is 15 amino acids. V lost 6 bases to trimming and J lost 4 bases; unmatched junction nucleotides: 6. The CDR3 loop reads CASSRQGVGNEKLFF. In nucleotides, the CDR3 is TGTGCCAGCAGCAGACAGGGGGTCGGTAATGAAAAACTGTTTTTT.

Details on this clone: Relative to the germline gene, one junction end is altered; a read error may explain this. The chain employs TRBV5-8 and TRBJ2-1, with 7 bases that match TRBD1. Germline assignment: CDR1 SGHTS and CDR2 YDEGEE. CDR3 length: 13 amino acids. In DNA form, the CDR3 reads TGTGCCTCCCAGGGGGAGTCCTTCAATGAGCAGTTCTTC. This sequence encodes CASQGESFNEQFF.

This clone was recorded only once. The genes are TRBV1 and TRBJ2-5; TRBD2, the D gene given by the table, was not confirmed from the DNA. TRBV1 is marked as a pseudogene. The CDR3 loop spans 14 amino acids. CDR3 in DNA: TGCACCAGCAGCCACTCCACTCCGAGGGAGACCCAGTACTTC. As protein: CTSSHSTPRETQYF.

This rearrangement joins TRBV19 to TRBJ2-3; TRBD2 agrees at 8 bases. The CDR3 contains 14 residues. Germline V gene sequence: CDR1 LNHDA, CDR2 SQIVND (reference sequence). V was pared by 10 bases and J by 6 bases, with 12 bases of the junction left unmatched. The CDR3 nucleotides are TGTGCCACCGACGCCGGGACTAGAGTGGATACGCAGTATTTT. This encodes CATDAGTRVDTQYF.

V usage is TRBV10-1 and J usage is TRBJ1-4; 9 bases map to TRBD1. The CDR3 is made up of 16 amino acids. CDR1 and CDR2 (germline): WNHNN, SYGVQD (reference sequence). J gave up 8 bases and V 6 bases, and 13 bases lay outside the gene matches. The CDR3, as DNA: TGCGCCAGCAGAACGACCCGGGACAGGGTGGGAGAAAAACTGTTTTTT. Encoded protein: CASRTTRDRVGEKLFF.

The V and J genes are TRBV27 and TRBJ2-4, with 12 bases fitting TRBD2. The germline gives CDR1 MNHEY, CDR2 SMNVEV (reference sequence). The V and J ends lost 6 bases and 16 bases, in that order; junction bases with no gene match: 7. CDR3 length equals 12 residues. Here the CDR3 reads CASRRTSGIDYF. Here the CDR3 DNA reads TGTGCCAGCAGGCGGACTAGCGGGATTGATTACTTC.

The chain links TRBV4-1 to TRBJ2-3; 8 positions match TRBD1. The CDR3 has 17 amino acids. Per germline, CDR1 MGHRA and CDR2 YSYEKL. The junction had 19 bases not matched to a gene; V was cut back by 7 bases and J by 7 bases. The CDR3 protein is CASMRNQRTGQTHTQYF. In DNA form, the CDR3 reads TGCGCCAGCATGCGGAATCAACGGACAGGGCAAACCCATACGCAGTATTTT.

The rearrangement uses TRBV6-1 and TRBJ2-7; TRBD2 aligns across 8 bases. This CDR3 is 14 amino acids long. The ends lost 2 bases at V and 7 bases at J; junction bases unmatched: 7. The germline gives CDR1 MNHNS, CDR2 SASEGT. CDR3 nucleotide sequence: TGTGCCAGCAGTGAAACGGCGGGGGGTGGGGAGCAGTACTTC. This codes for CASSETAGGGEQYF.

The CDR3 is CASSGGTSNSEQYF. In DNA form, the CDR3 reads TGTGCCAGCAGCGGCGGGACTAGCAACTCCGAGCAGTACTTC. The rearrangement uses TRBV9 and TRBJ2-7, with 9 positions matching TRBD2. The CDR3 runs to 14 residues. Looked up from germline, CDR1 is SGDLS and CDR2 is YYNGEE. Germline trimming cut 3 bases from V and 6 bases from J; bases unmatched to any gene: 7.

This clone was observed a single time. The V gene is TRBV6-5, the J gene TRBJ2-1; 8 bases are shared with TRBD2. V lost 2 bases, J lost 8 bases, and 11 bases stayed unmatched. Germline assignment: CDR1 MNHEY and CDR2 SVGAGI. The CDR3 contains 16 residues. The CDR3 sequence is CASSYTGTRQTDEQFF. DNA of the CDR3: TGTGCCAGCAGTTACACCGGGACTAGACAAACGGATGAGCAGTTCTTC.

This chain's CDR3 is CASSYYRGLNTEAFF. The CDR3 bases are TGTGCCAGCAGTTACTACAGGGGTCTGAACACTGAAGCTTTCTTT. The chain is built from TRBV6-5 and TRBJ1-1; 7 positions match TRBD1. V was pared by 1 base and J by 0 bases, with 2 bases of the junction left unmatched. Germline V CDR1 and CDR2: MNHEY, SVGAGI. The CDR3 has 15 amino acids.

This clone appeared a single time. CDR3 amino acids: CAWTSGGEQYF. The CDR3 nucleotides read TGTGCCTGGACTAGCGGCGGGGAGCAGTACTTC. The gene calls are TRBV30 and TRBJ2-7, with TRBD2 matching 7 bases. Looked up from germline, CDR1 is GTSNPN and CDR2 is SVGIG (reference sequence). This CDR3 has 11 residues. V was clipped by 4 bases and J by 7 bases; unmatched bases: 4.

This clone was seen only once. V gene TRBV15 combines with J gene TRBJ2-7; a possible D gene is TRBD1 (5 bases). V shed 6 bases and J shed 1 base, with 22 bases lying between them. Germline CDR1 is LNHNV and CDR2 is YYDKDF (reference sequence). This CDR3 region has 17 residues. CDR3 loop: CATSRTGLQGPSYEQYF. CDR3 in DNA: TGTGCCACCAGTCGGACCGGCCTTCAGGGTCCATCCTACGAGCAGTACTTC.

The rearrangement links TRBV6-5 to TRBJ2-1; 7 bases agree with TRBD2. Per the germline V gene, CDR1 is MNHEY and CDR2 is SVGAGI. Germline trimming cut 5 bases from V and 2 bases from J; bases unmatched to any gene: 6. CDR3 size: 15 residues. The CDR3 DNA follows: TGTGCCAGCAGTAAGACCGGGACTACCTACAATGAGCAGTTCTTC. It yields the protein CASSKTGTTYNEQFF.

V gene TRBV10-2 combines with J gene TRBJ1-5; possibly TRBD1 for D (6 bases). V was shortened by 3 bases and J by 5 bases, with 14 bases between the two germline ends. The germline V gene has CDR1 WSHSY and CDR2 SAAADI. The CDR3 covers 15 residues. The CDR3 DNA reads TGCGCCAGCAGTGATTCCCTACGACAGGATCAGCCCCAGCATTTT. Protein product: CASSDSLRQDQPQHF.

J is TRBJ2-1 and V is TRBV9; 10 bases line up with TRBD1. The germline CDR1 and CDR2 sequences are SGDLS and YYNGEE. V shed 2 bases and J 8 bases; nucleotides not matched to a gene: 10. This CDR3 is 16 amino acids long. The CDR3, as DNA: TGTGCCAGCAGCGTCGGGGGACAGGGGCCAGGGGATGAGCAGTTCTTC. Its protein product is CASSVGGQGPGDEQFF.

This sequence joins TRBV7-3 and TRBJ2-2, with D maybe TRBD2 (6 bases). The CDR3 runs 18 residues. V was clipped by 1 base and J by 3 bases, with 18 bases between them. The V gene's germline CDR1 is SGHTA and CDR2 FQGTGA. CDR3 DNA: TGTGCCAGCAGCTTAAGGGGTGGGAGGCTCTTAGACACCGGGGAGCTGTTTTTT. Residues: CASSLRGGRLLDTGELFF.

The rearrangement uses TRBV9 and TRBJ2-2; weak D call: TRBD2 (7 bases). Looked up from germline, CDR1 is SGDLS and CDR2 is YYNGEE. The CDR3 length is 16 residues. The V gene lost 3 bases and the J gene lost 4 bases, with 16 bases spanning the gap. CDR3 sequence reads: CASSGRGGAFTGELFF. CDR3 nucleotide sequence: TGTGCCAGCAGCGGCAGAGGGGGGGCCTTCACCGGGGAGCTGTTTTTT.

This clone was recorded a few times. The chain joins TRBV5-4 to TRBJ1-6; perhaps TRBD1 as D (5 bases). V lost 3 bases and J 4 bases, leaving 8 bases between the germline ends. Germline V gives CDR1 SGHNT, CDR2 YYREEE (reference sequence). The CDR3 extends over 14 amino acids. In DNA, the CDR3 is TGTGCCAGCAGCTCCGGGACTTATAATTCACCCCTCCACTTT. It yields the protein CASSSGTYNSPLHF.

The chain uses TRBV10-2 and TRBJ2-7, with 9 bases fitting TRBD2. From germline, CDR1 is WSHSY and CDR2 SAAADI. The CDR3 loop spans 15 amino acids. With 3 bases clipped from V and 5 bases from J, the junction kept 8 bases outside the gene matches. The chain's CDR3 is CASSDRRGGAHEQYF. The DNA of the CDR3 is TGCGCCAGCAGTGATCGGCGGGGGGGGGCCCACGAGCAGTACTTC.

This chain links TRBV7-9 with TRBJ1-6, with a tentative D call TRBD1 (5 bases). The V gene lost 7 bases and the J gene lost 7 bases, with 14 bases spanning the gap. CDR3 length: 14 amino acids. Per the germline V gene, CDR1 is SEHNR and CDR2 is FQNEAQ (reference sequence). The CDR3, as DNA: TGTGCCAGCACCCCCGACAGACAGAATTCACCCCTCCACTTT. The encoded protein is CASTPDRQNSPLHF.

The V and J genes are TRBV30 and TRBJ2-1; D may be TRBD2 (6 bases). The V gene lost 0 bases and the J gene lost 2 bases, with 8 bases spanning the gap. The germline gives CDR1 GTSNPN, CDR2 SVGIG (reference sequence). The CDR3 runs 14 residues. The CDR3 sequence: CAWSVWGAYNEQFF. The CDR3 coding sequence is TGTGCCTGGAGTGTGTGGGGGGCCTACAATGAGCAGTTCTTC.